The 12 T cell receptor beta chains below all came from one sample that was sequenced in a study of T-cell reconstitution after alpha-beta-depleted transplantation in children (TCRdb year 2016). To prepare the library, PCR was applied. For sequencing, an Illumina HiSeq 2500 was employed. TCR libraries were prepared with molecular barcoding, using unique molecular identifiers to normalize TCRbeta repertoire quantification. TCRdb reran the public reads through fastp at Q25 and MiXCR, keeping productive beta chains. Rows with a matching CDR3 protein are joined into one entry that keeps the most common DNA and genes. A total of a few hundred thousand distinct CDR3 sequences appear in this sample, approximately 16% of them only once. Together, the top ten hold about 3.1% of the sample. Material: PBMCs from the stem cell graft donor, obtained from the stem cell graft. The receptors were gathered from a human donor who donated a stem cell graft to a child with acute lymphoblastic leukemia.

This chain uses TRBV10-3 with TRBJ2-1; 12 nucleotides agree with TRBD2. Losses at the gene ends were 0 bases for V and 16 bases for J; bases not matched to a gene: 4. CDR3 length: 13 residues. Germline assignment: CDR1 ENHRY and CDR2 SYGVKD. The CDR3 bases are TGTGCCATCAGTGAGTCGGCTAGCGGGAGGGTTTTCTTC. This encodes CAISESASGRVFF.

The chain employs TRBV12-3 or TRBV12-4 and TRBJ2-5, with TRBD1 matching 7 bases. V shed 5 bases and J 1 base; nucleotides not matched to a gene: 10. The CDR3 runs to 16 residues. This chain's CDR3 is CASSPLPGQLQETQYF. CDR3 bases: TGTGCCAGCAGTCCTCTCCCGGGACAGCTCCAAGAGACCCAGTACTTC.

This clonotype showed up just a few times. The chain links TRBV1 to TRBJ1-5; the listed D gene, TRBD1, was not tested against the DNA. TRBV1 is flagged as a pseudogene. The CDR3 spans 15 residues. The CDR3 region has the DNA TGCACCAGCAGCCCTGACAGGGATAGCAATCAGCCCCAGCATTTT. Protein sequence: CTSSPDRDSNQPQHF.

The V call is TRBV20-1, the J call TRBJ2-2; the match to TRBD1 covers 8 bases. The CDR3 spans 13 residues. Germline V gene sequence: CDR1 DFQATT, CDR2 SNEGSKA (reference sequence). Losses at the gene ends were 6 bases for V and 6 bases for J; bases not matched to a gene: 6. For the CDR3, the DNA is TGCAGTGCCCTTAGGACAGGGCCCGGGGAGCTGTTTTTT. The encoded protein is CSALRTGPGELFF.

This chain joins TRBV29-1 and TRBJ2-2, with TRBD1 matching 9 bases. The CDR3 has 14 amino acids. Germline-derived CDR1 and CDR2 are SQVTM and ANQGSEA. The V segment lost 4 bases and the J segment 7 bases; nucleotides outside the gene matches: 7. The CDR3 spells CSVGQGELDGELFF. The CDR3 DNA reads TGCAGCGTTGGACAGGGGGAATTAGACGGGGAGCTGTTTTTT.

This clonotype was counted between two and nine times. The gene calls are TRBV5-1 and TRBJ2-5; D call uncertain. Per the germline V gene, CDR1 is SGHRS and CDR2 is YFSETQ. The CDR3 totals 15 residues. Trimming took 1 base from V and 5 from J, leaving 15 bases between them. CDR3 sequence reads: CASSLLVTPGETQYF. CDR3 bases: TGCGCCAGCAGCTTGCTAGTGACGCCCGGGGAGACCCAGTACTTC.

The gene calls are TRBV21-1 and TRBJ1-3; the table's D gene call, TRBD1, was not cross checked with the DNA. TRBV21-1 is classified as a pseudogene. The CDR3 contains 18 residues. CDR3 sequence (DNA): TGTGCCAGCAGCAAAGTTCAGGGGGCCTACCACTCTGGAAACACCATATATTTT. Its protein product is CASSKVQGAYHSGNTIYF.

The rearrangement uses TRBV7-9 and TRBJ2-1; possibly TRBD2 for D (5 bases). The germline CDR1 and CDR2 sequences are SEHNR and FQNEAQ (reference sequence). This CDR3 has 15 residues. Trimming cost V 2 bases and J 3 bases, with 11 bases left between them. The CDR3 loop is CASSLLEDIYNEQFF. The CDR3 bases are TGTGCCAGCAGCTTACTGGAGGATATCTACAATGAGCAGTTCTTC.

The rearrangement uses TRBV5-1 and TRBJ1-1; tentative D call: TRBD1 (5 bases). Germline CDR1 and CDR2: SGHRS and YFSETQ. V was cut by 0 bases and J by 5 bases, with 14 bases left in between. The CDR3 extends over 15 amino acids. The CDR3 loop reads CASSLEAGMITEAFF. As DNA, the CDR3 is TGCGCCAGCAGCTTGGAGGCAGGGATGATAACTGAAGCTTTCTTT.

In this sample, this clonotype turned up a few times. The V and J genes are TRBV5-6 and TRBJ1-4; a possible D gene is TRBD1 (5 bases). The CDR3 totals 16 residues. Germline-derived CDR1 and CDR2 are SGHDT and YYEEEE. The V end was cut by 5 bases, the J end by 8 bases, with 22 bases between. The chain's CDR3 is CASRSLGEGRREKLFF. CDR3 in DNA: TGTGCCAGCAGGTCTCTGGGAGAGGGACGAAGAGAAAAACTGTTTTTT.

The V call is TRBV5-1, the J call TRBJ1-1, with D possibly being TRBD1 (6 bases). The CDR3 contains 15 residues. Germline V lookup: CDR1 SGHRS, CDR2 YFSETQ. V was cut by 2 bases and J by 0 bases, with 11 bases left in between. The CDR3 coding sequence is TGCGCCAGCAGCTTTGACAGGCCCATGAACACTGAAGCTTTCTTT. As protein: CASSFDRPMNTEAFF.

This clonotype was seen a few times. V usage is TRBV6-5 and J usage is TRBJ1-4; tentatively, D is TRBD1 (5 bases). Trimming took off 2 bases at V and 7 bases at J, with 11 bases between the two ends. This CDR3 region has 14 residues. Germline V gene data show CDR1 as MNHEY and CDR2 as SVGAGI. The CDR3 reads CASSYQGGGEKLFF. The CDR3 bases are TGTGCCAGCAGTTACCAGGGCGGGGGTGAAAAACTGTTTTTT.